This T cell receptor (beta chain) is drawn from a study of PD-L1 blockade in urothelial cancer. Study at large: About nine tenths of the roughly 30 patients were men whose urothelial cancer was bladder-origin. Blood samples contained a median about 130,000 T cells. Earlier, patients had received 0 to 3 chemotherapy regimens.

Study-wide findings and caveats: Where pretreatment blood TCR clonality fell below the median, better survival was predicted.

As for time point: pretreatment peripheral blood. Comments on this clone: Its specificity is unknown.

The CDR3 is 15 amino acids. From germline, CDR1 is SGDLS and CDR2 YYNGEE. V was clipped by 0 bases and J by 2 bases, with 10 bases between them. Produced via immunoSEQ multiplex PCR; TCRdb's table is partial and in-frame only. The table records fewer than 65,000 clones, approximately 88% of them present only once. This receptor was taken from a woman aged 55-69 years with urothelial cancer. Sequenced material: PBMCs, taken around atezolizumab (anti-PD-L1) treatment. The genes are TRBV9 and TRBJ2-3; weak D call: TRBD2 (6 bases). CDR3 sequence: CASSVVGGITDTQYF. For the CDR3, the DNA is TGTGCCAGCAGCGTAGTCGGGGGAATCACAGATACGCAGTATTTT.